The T cell receptor (beta chain) described here comes from a study of blood T cell repertoires in COVID-19. Overall study context: In each case, the material was cDNA or gDNA derived from T cells, B-cell-depleted T cells, or PBMCs.

Repertoires were generated with immunoSEQ multiplex PCR, while TCRdb's copy carries only in-frame clones and drops some. Altogether 120,000 or so clones are present, more than 75% being singletons, with the ten largest covering more than 1.5%. J was trimmed by 6 bases and V by 6 bases; bases with no gene match: 9. Germline CDR1 is PRHDT and CDR2 is FYEKMQ (reference sequence). The CDR3 spans 15 residues. The chain couples TRBV13 to TRBJ2-1, with 9 positions matching TRBD2. The material sequenced was peripheral blood. The receptor was derived from a human donor in a cohort sampled during active COVID-19. In DNA form, the CDR3 reads TGTGCCAGCAGTTCATCTGGGACTAGCAGCAATGAGCAGTTCTTC. Amino acid sequence: CASSSSGTSSNEQFF.